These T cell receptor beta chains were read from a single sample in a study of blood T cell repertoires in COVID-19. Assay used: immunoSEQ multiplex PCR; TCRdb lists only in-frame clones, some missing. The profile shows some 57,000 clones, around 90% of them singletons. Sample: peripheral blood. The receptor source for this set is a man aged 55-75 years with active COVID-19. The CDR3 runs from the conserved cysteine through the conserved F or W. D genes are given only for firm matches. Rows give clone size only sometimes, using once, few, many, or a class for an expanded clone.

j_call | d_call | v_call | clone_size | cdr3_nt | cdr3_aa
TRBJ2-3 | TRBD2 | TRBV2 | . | TGTGCCAGCACTTCCCTAGGGGCTAGCGGGACTGCAACTAGCACAGATACGCAGTATTTT | CASTSLGASGTATSTDTQYF
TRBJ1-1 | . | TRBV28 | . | TGTGCCAGCAGCCCACCGGGGGGCCCGACTGAAGCTTTCTTT | CASSPPGGPTEAFF
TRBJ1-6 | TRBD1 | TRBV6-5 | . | TGTGCCAGCAGCATAAGAGGACAGGGGGTTTCACCCCTCCACTTT | CASSIRGQGVSPLHF
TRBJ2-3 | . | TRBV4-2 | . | TGTGCCAGCAGCCAGGCAGTTCCAGATACGCAGTATTTT | CASSQAVPDTQYF
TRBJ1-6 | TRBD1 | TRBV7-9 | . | TGTGCCAGCAGCCCGTCGACAGGGGGTAATTCACCCCTCCACTTT | CASSPSTGGNSPLHF
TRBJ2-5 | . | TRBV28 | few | TGTGCCAGCAGTTTCCACCCTCGGGAGACCCAGTACTTC | CASSFHPRETQYF
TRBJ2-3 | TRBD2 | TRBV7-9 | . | TGTGCCAGCAGCTCCGGGACTAGCGGGAGACACCCAGATACGCAGTATTTT | CASSSGTSGRHPDTQYF
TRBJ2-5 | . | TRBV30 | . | TGTGCCTGGAGTGTATCGGGGGAGACCCAGTACTTC | CAWSVSGETQYF
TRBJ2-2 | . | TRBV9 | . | TGTGCCAGCAGCGTTGGAGGGGGCAGGGGATTATTCACCGGGGAGCTGTTTTTT | CASSVGGGRGLFTGELFF
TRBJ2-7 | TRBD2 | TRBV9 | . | TGTGCCAGCAGCCCAGGGACTAGGGGAACCTACGAGCAGTACTTC | CASSPGTRGTYEQYF
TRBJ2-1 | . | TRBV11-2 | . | TGTGCCAGCAGCTTCGGGACAACCGGGAGGGAGCAGTTCTTC | CASSFGTTGREQFF
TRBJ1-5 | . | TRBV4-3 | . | TGCGCCAGCAGCCAAGCCCTCGAGGCCCCGACCCAGCATTTT | CASSQALEAPTQHF
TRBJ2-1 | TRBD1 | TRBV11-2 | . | TGTGCCAGCAGCTTAGGGACAGGCTTAAATGAGCAGTTCTTC | CASSLGTGLNEQFF
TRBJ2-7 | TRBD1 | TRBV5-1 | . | TGCGCCAGCAGCAGATCGGACAGGAACGAGCAGTACTTC | CASSRSDRNEQYF
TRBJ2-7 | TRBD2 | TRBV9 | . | TGTGCCAGCAGCCAAGGCGCGGGACTAGCTGTTGGCTACGAGCAGTACTTC | CASSQGAGLAVGYEQYF
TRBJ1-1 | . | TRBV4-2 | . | TGTGCCAGCAGCCAAGCAGGGCCGAACACTGAAGCTTTCTTT | CASSQAGPNTEAFF
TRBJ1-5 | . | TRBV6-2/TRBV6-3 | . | TGTGCCAGCAGCTGGGCCCCCAGTGGCAATCAGCCCCAGCATTTT | CASSWAPSGNQPQHF
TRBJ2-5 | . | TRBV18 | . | TGTGCCAGTGCCCCCCAGTTTCACGCCCTCCAAGAGACCCAGTACTTC | CASAPQFHALQETQYF
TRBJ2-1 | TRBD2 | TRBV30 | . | TGTGCCTGGAGGGATAGACTAGCGGGAGGTTACAATGAGCAGTTCTTC | CAWRDRLAGGYNEQFF
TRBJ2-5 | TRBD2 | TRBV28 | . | TGTGCCAGCAAAGCGGGGGGCCTTCGCTTAGGTGAGACCCAGTACTTC | CASKAGGLRLGETQYF
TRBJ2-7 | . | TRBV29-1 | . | TGCAGCGTTGAATCGGGGAAGGACGAGCAGTACTTC | CSVESGKDEQYF
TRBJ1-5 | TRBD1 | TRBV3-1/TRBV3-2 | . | TGTGCCAGCAGCCCCGAAGAGGGACAGGGGGGGGAAAATGATCAGCCCCAGCATTTT | CASSPEEGQGGENDQPQHF
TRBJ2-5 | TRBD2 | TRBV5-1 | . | TGCGCCAGCAGCTTGGGTCGGGAGGGAGAGACCCAGTACTTC | CASSLGREGETQYF
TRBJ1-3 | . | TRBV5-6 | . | TGTGCCAGCAGCTTGGTCGGTCCCTCTGGAAACACCATATATTTT | CASSLVGPSGNTIYF
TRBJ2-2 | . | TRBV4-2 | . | TGTGCCAGCAGCCCTCCGGCACAGGGTATCGGGGAGCTGTTTTTT | CASSPPAQGIGELFF
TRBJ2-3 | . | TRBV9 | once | TGTGCCAGCAGCGCGGCTCCCTTTGCGGCAGATACGCAGTATTTT | CASSAAPFAADTQYF
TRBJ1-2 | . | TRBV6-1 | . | TGTGCCAGCAGTGAAACAGGGAAAGGGTATGGCTACACCTTC | CASSETGKGYGYTF
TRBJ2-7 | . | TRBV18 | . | TGTGCCAGCTCACCAAGTACTAGTTTGGGCGAGCAGTACTTC | CASSPSTSLGEQYF
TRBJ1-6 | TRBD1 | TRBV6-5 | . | TGTGCCAGCAGTCCGACAGGGACTAATTCACCCCTCCACTTT | CASSPTGTNSPLHF
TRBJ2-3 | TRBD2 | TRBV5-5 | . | TGTGCCAGCCGATTTGATTTAGCGGGGTGGGATACGCAGTATTTT | CASRFDLAGWDTQYF
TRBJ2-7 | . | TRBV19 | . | TGTGCCAGTAGTCCCCCCGGAGGCCTTTCCTACGAGCAGTACTTC | CASSPPGGLSYEQYF
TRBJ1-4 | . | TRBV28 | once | TGTGCCAGCAGTTTAAGGGGACATGCTAGACTGTTTTTT | CASSLRGHARLFF
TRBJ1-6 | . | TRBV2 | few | TGTGCCAGCACTGTCTCAGGGGATTCACCCCTCCACTTT | CASTVSGDSPLHF
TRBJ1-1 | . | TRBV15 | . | TGTGCCACCAGCAGAGATCGGTCCTGGGCTTTCTTT | CATSRDRSWAFF
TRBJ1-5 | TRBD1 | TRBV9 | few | TGTGCCAGCAGCACTGGACAGGGCAATCAGCCCCAGCATTTT | CASSTGQGNQPQHF
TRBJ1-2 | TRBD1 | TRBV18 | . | TGTGCCAGTCTTACAGGGGGAAACTATGGCTACACCTTC | CASLTGGNYGYTF
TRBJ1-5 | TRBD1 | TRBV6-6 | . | TGTGCCAGCAGCTACACAGGGGGGGACAATCAGCCCCAGCATTTT | CASSYTGGDNQPQHF
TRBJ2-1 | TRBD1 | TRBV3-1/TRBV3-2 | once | TGTGCCAGCAGCCGGGACAGGGCTGAGCAGTTCTTC | CASSRDRAEQFF
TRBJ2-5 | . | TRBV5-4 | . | TGTGCCAGCAGCTTGCAACTAATAGGCCGAGAGACCCAGTACTTC | CASSLQLIGRETQYF